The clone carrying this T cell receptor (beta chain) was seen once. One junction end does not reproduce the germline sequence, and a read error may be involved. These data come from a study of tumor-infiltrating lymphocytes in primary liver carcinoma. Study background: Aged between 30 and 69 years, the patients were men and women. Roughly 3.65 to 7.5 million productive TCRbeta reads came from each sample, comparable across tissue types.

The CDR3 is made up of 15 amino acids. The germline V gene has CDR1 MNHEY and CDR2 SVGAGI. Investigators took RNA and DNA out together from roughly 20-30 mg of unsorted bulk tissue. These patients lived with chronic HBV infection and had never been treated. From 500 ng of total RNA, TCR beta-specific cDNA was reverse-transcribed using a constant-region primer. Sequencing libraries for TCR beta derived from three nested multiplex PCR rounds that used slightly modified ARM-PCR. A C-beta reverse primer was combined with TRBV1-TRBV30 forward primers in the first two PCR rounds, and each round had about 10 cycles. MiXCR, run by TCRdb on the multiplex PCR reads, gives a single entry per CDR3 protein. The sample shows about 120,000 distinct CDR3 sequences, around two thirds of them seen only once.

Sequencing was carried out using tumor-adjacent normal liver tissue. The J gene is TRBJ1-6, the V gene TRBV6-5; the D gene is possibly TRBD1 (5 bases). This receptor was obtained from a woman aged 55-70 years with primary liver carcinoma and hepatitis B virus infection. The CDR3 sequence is CASSYSPGLGSLLHF. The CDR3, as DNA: TGTGCCAGTAGTTACTCGCCAGGGTTAGGTTCACTCCTCCACTTT.